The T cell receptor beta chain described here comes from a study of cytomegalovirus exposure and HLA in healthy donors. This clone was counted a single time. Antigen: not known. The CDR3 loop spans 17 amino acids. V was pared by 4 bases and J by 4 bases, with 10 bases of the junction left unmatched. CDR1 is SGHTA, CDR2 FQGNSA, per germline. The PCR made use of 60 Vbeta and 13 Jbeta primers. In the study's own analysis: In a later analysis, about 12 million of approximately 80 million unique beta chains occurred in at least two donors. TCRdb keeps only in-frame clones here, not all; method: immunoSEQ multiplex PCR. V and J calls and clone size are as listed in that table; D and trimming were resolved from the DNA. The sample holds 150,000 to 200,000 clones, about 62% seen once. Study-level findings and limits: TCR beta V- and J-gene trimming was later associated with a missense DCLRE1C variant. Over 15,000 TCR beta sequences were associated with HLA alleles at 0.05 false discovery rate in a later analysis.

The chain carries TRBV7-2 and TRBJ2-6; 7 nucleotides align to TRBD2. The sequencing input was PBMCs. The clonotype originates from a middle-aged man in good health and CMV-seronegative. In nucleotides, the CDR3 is TGTGCCAGCAGCTGGGAGGGGTGGTGGGCCGGGGCCAACGTCCTGACTTTC. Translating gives CASSWEGWWAGANVLTF.